Presented here are 21 T cell receptor beta chains from one specimen sequenced in a study of T cell responses to AZD1222 COVID-19 vaccine. Using immunoSEQ multiplex PCR, the repertoire was profiled, and TCRdb retains in-frame clones only, with some absent. The sample carries around 150,000 clones, about 93% recorded once. The sequencing here drew on peripheral blood, taken on day 0 of AZD1222 vaccination. The source is an adult in good health.

On this clone: The conserved phenylalanine or tryptophan is not found at the CDR3 terminus, so this likely reflects a read error. The limits of the CDR3 on the DNA are not certain, so only TCRdb's listed CDR3 is given. The rearrangement links TRBV2 to TRBJ1-1. Germline V gene lookup returns CDR1 SNHLY and CDR2 FYNNEI. A total of 12 residues make up the CDR3, ends included. The CDR3: CASSEWRADLQY.

The chain recombines TRBV10-3 with TRBJ2-3; D may be TRBD1 (5 bases). The CDR3 is 14 residues long. Looked up from germline, CDR1 is ENHRY and CDR2 is SYGVKD. The germline V and J ends were trimmed by 6 bases and 0 bases, with 10 bases remaining between them. The CDR3 loop reads CAIRGVLSTDTQYF. The CDR3 DNA is TGTGCCATCAGAGGGGTTTTAAGCACAGATACGCAGTATTTT.

The chain combines TRBV6-1 with TRBJ1-1, with TRBD1 identical over 11 bases. This CDR3 region has 15 residues. Germline V gene data show CDR1 as MNHNS and CDR2 as SASEGT. After removal of 1 base from V and 4 bases from J, the junction contained 2 bases not matched to a gene. CDR3 in amino acids: CASSEEGTGGTEAFF. The CDR3 region has the DNA TGTGCCAGCAGTGAAGAGGGGACAGGGGGCACTGAAGCTTTCTTT.

The chain couples TRBV9 to TRBJ2-3, with 12 bases aligning to TRBD2. Germline values: CDR1 SGDLS, CDR2 YYNGEE. This CDR3 spans 18 amino acids. V was clipped by 3 bases and J by 2 bases; unmatched bases: 10. The CDR3 DNA is TGTGCCAGCAGCGCGCGGGTGGGGACTAGCGGGCTCACAGATACGCAGTATTTT. It translates to CASSARVGTSGLTDTQYF.

The chain carries TRBV11-3 and TRBJ2-7, with 13 bases matching TRBD2. This CDR3 has 16 amino acids. With V trimmed by 1 base and J by 4 bases, 4 bases remained unmatched. Germline assignment: CDR1 SGHNT and CDR2 YENEEA. The CDR3 protein is CASSLGGLAGLYEQYV. The CDR3, as DNA: TGTGCCAGCAGCTTAGGGGGACTAGCGGGATTATACGAGCAGTACGTC.

The rearrangement links TRBV4-1 to TRBJ1-4, with D unresolved. This CDR3 spans 17 amino acids. The V end lost 0 bases, the J end lost 0 bases, and 11 bases lay between the germline ends. CDR1 and CDR2 from the germline V gene are MGHRA and YSYEKL. CDR3 sequence reads: CASSQDPAKATNEKLFF. CDR3 DNA sequence: TGCGCCAGCAGCCAAGATCCAGCTAAAGCAACTAATGAAAAACTGTTTTTT.

V and J are TRBV25-1 and TRBJ1-2, with D unclear. V lost 2 bases to trimming and J lost 6 bases, with 22 bases between them. The CDR3 extends over 17 amino acids. The germline V gene has CDR1 MGHDK and CDR2 SYGVNS. The CDR3 DNA follows: TGTGCCAGCAGTGAACAAGGTGTATTAGGCCAACGGGATGGCTACACCTTC. The encoded protein is CASSEQGVLGQRDGYTF.

The chain uses TRBV5-4 and TRBJ1-2; tentatively, D is TRBD1 (5 bases). Germline V gene lookup returns CDR1 SGHNT and CDR2 YYREEE (reference sequence). This CDR3 has 17 amino acids. Trimming pared 3 bases from V and 8 bases from J, leaving 26 bases between. For the CDR3, the DNA is TGTGCCAGCAGCTACTCCACCTGGAGCCAGGGATCGGTGGGCTACACCTTC. Translation: CASSYSTWSQGSVGYTF.

The sample holds one count of this clone. This chain connects TRBV2 to TRBJ2-2; D not certain. The CDR3 spans 14 residues. CDR1 and CDR2 (germline): SNHLY, FYNNEI. The ends were cut back, 6 bases at V and 6 bases at J, with 14 bases in the middle. The CDR3 is CASRGNLGPGELFF. Here the CDR3 DNA reads TGTGCCAGCAGAGGGAACCTCGGGCCCGGGGAGCTGTTTTTT.

The chain recombines TRBV10-3 with TRBJ1-2, with 7 positions matching TRBD1. Looked up from germline, CDR1 is ENHRY and CDR2 is SYGVKD. The CDR3 contains 13 residues. J gave up 8 bases and V 2 bases, and 5 bases lay outside the gene matches. The CDR3: CAISETTGLGYTF. CDR3 nucleotide sequence: TGTGCCATCAGTGAGACGACAGGGCTCGGCTACACCTTC.

J is TRBJ1-2 and V is TRBV4-1; weak D call: TRBD1 (5 bases). The V and J ends lost 3 bases and 3 bases respectively, with 14 bases between them. This CDR3 has 15 residues. Germline CDR1 and CDR2: MGHRA and YSYEKL. Here the CDR3 DNA reads TGCGCCAGCAGCCACCGTGAGGGGAGTGACTATGGCTACACCTTC. This encodes CASSHREGSDYGYTF.

The V and J genes are TRBV11-2 and TRBJ2-3, with TRBD2 matching over 9 bases. Per the germline V gene, CDR1 is SGHAT and CDR2 is FQNNGV. This CDR3 is 18 amino acids long. V was pared by 5 bases and J by 0 bases, with 12 bases of the junction left unmatched. The CDR3: CASSPLAGRRLSTDTQYF. CDR3 bases: TGTGCCAGCAGCCCCCTAGCGGGGAGGCGACTTAGCACAGATACGCAGTATTTT.

The chain uses TRBV2 and TRBJ1-5; 9 bases agree with TRBD1. CDR1 SNHLY and CDR2 FYNNEI come from the germline V gene. V dropped 5 bases and J dropped 7; count of bases not matched to a gene: 6. The CDR3 has 14 amino acids. CDR3 DNA sequence: TGTGCCAGCAGTCAAACAGGGGGCCGGCAGCCCCAGCATTTT. Translated, it gives CASSQTGGRQPQHF. Supplemented by reference TRBV2 and TRBJ1-5, the full variable domain reads EPEVTQTPSHQVTQMGQEVILRCVPISNHLYFYWYRQILGQKVEFLVSFYNNEISEKSEIFDDQFSVERPDGSNFTLKIRSTKLEDSAMYFCASSQTGGRQPQHFGDGTRLSIL.

J is TRBJ1-1 and V is TRBV7-8, with 7 bases matching TRBD1. The germline CDR1 and CDR2 sequences are SGHVS and FQNEAQ. Trimming at V came to 2 bases and at J to 3 bases, leaving 9 bases not matched to a gene. The CDR3 sequence is 16 residues long. The CDR3 nucleotides are TGTGCCAGCAGCTTACTATACAGGGGAATCGACACTGAAGCTTTCTTT. The encoded protein is CASSLLYRGIDTEAFF.

The CDR3 coding sequence is TGTGCCAGTATGGCGTGGGGTCGCGGTACTGAAGCTTTCTTT. Its protein is CASMAWGRGTEAFF. The chain joins TRBV19 to TRBJ1-1; D is ambiguous. Trimming took off 7 bases at V and 5 bases at J, with 17 bases between the two ends. Per the germline V gene, CDR1 is LNHDA and CDR2 is SQIVND (reference sequence). The CDR3 consists of 14 residues. The full variable domain, with the rest looked up from reference TRBV19 and TRBJ1-1, is DGGITQSPKYLFRKEGQNVTLSCEQNLNHDAMYWYRQDPGQGLRLIYYSQIVNDFQKGDIAEGYSVSREKKESFPLTVTSAQKNPTAFYLCASMAWGRGTEAFFGQGTRLTVV.

The chain combines TRBV4-2 with TRBJ1-2; 8 bases agree with TRBD1. From germline, CDR1 is LGHNA and CDR2 YNFKEQ. The V segment lost 0 bases and the J segment 4 bases; nucleotides outside the gene matches: 10. The CDR3 has 17 amino acids. CDR3 nucleotide sequence: TGTGCCAGCAGCCAAGATAGGGGGACAGGCCCACGCTATGGCTACACCTTC. Its translation: CASSQDRGTGPRYGYTF.

DNA of the CDR3: TGTGCCACCAGTGACGTAGTGGGACAGGGAGGCACCGGGGAGCTGTTTTTT. The encoded protein is CATSDVVGQGGTGELFF. V gene TRBV24-1 combines with J gene TRBJ2-2, with 9 bases that match TRBD1. The V and J ends lost 4 bases and 4 bases, in that order; junction bases with no gene match: 9. The CDR3 contains 17 residues. Germline CDR1 and CDR2: KGHDR and SFDVKD.

This chain connects TRBV5-8 to TRBJ2-7; TRBD2 agrees at 8 bases. The J segment lost 3 bases and the V segment lost 4 bases, leaving 6 bases of the junction unmatched. The CDR3 runs 14 residues. The germline gives CDR1 SGHTS, CDR2 YDEGEE. CDR3 DNA sequence: TGTGCCAGCAGCAAACCCGGGACTAGCTACGAGCAGTACGTC. Protein product: CASSKPGTSYEQYV.

The chain joins TRBV4-3 to TRBJ2-6; D is possibly TRBD1 or TRBD2 (5 bases each). CDR1 LGHNA and CDR2 YSLEER come from the germline V gene. The V end lost 0 bases, the J end lost 2 bases, and 5 bases lay between the germline ends. The CDR3 is made up of 15 amino acids. The CDR3 bases are TGCGCCAGCAGCCAAGAGGGGGCTGGGGCCAACGTCCTGACTTTC. As protein: CASSQEGAGANVLTF.

The chain recombines TRBV29-1 with TRBJ2-2; 11 bases fit TRBD2. Trimming cost V 7 bases and J 4 bases; bases outside gene matches: 5. The CDR3 runs to 14 residues. CDR1 and CDR2 from the germline V gene are SQVTM and ANQGSEA. The CDR3 loop is CSARGLAATGELFF. CDR3 nucleotides: TGCAGCGCGAGGGGACTAGCGGCCACCGGGGAGCTGTTTTTT.

V usage is TRBV4-1 and J usage is TRBJ1-4; 9 bases align to TRBD1. CDR1 and CDR2 from the germline V gene are MGHRA and YSYEKL. The ends lost 3 bases at V and 8 bases at J; junction bases unmatched: 7. The CDR3 has 15 residues. This CDR3 is CASSQLQGAWEKLFF. CDR3 nucleotides: TGCGCCAGCAGCCAGCTACAGGGGGCTTGGGAAAAACTGTTTTTT.